This T cell receptor (beta chain) is drawn from a study of T cell repertoires in cytomegalovirus infection. Study-level background: Indications of both CMV infection and matching HLA type were provided by public TCR beta signatures.

On this clonotype: As yet, its antigen is unknown.

Each CDR3 protein is one row after TCRdb ran MiXCR on the reads. The top ten hold about a sixth of the sample, which has about 500,000 distinct CDR3 sequences, around a third seen once. Trimming stripped 1 base from V and 1 base from J, with 7 bases between. Germline V lookup: CDR1 LGHNA, CDR2 YNFKEQ. The CDR3 totals 15 residues. This chain connects TRBV4-2 to TRBJ2-2; no firm D call. The sequence was collected from a human donor in good health (CMV status not recorded). Some clones in this sample may be carry-over from other donors' samples. The material was cultured PBMCs, obtained from culture after CMV antigen stimulation. The CDR3 coding sequence is TGTGCCAGCAGCCAAGGCTTGCGGAACACCGGGGAGCTGTTTTTT. It codes for CASSQGLRNTGELFF.